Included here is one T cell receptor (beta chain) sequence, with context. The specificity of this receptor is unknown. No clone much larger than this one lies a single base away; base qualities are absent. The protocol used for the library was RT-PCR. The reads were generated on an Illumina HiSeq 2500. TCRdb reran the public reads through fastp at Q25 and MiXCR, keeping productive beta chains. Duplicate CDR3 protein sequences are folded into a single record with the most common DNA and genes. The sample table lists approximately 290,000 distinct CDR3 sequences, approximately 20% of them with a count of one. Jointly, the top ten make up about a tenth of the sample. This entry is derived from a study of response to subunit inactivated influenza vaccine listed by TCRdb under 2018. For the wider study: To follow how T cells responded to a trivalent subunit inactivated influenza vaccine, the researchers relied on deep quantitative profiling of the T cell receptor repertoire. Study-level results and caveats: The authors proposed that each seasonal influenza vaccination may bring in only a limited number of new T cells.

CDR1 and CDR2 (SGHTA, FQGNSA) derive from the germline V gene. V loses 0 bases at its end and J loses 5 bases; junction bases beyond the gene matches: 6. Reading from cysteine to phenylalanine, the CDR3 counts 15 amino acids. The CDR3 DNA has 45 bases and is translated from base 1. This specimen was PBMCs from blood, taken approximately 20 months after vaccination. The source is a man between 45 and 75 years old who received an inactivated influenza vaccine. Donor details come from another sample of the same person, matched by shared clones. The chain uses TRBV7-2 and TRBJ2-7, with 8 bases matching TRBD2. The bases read TGTGCCAGCAGCTTAGCGGCTAGCGGGTCCCACGAGCAGTACTTC. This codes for CASSLAASGSHEQYF.